What follows are 28 T cell receptor beta chains derived from one specimen sequenced in a study of naive and memory T cell subsets. Findings of the study overall: Possibly reflecting memory cells re-expressing CD45RA, a few larger clonotypes occurred in naive repertoires, especially CD8.

These TCRs' antigens remain unknown. An equimolar mix of two oligonucleotides served as the beta constant-region primer for TRBC1 and TRBC2. The ligated cDNA underwent four PCR rounds using SP2 and nested alpha and beta constant-region primers. TCRdb re-called the UMI-ligation and nested PCR reads through MiXCR, storing one row per CDR3 protein. Here the sample spans 85,000 to 130,000 distinct CDR3 sequences, roughly 14% being singletons. Sequenced sample: naive CD8+ T cells from blood. The origin of the receptors is a human donor in good health.

This clonotype was detected a few times. V is TRBV7-9 and J is TRBJ2-1, with D perhaps being TRBD1 or TRBD2 (5 bases each). Looked up from germline, CDR1 is SEHNR and CDR2 is FQNEAQ (reference sequence). CDR3 length: 15 residues. The V end lost 3 bases, the J end lost 7 bases, and 16 bases lay between the germline ends. As DNA, the CDR3 is TGTGCCAGCAGCTTTGGGGGTCTACAGGAGAATGAGCAGTTCTTC. It translates to CASSFGGLQENEQFF.

This clonotype was seen a handful of times. This chain uses TRBV28 with TRBJ2-1; perhaps TRBD1 as D (6 bases). CDR3 length: 12 residues. The V and J ends lost 4 bases and 14 bases respectively, with 15 bases between them. Germline V gene data show CDR1 as MDHEN and CDR2 as SYDVKM. The CDR3 here is CASSSKQGVEFF. CDR3 nucleotides: TGTGCCAGCAGTTCGAAACAGGGAGTGGAGTTCTTC. The full variable domain, with the rest looked up from reference TRBV28 and TRBJ2-1, is DVKVTQSSRYLVKRTGEKVFLECVQDMDHENMFWYRQDPGLGLRLIYFSYDVKMKEKGDIPEGYSVSREKKERFSLILESASTNQTSMYLCASSSKQGVEFFGPGTRLTVL.

This clonotype was counted many times. This chain links TRBV10-3 with TRBJ2-3, with D possibly called TRBD1 or TRBD2 (5 bases each). The germline gives CDR1 ENHRY, CDR2 SYGVKD. The length of the CDR3 is 17 residues. V lost 0 bases and J lost 5, with 18 bases in between. This chain's CDR3 is CAISESNSAGRIDTQYF. The CDR3 coding sequence is TGTGCCATCAGTGAGTCGAATTCGGCAGGGAGAATAGATACGCAGTATTTT.

J is TRBJ1-1 and V is TRBV12-3 or TRBV12-4; D perhaps matches TRBD1 (6 bases). Trimming stripped 1 base from V and 11 bases from J, with 11 bases between. The CDR3 spans 12 residues. DNA for the CDR3: TGTGCCAGCAGTTTAGAGGGGGTTAGGGCTTTCTTT. Protein: CASSLEGVRAFF.

In this sample, this clonotype turned up a few times. This chain links TRBV29-1 with TRBJ2-1, with TRBD2 identical over 8 bases. Germline V gene data show CDR1 as SQVTM and CDR2 as ANQGSEA. V shed 0 bases and J 4 bases; nucleotides not matched to a gene: 5. This CDR3 has 15 amino acids. As DNA, the CDR3 is TGCAGCGTTGAAGATGGTGCGGGAGGATACAATGAGCAGTTCTTC. Residues: CSVEDGAGGYNEQFF.

This clonotype appeared many times. J is TRBJ1-1 and V is TRBV11-2; D unresolved. Germline V gives CDR1 SGHAT, CDR2 FQNNGV. The V gene lost 1 base and the J gene lost 0 bases, with 3 bases spanning the gap. The length of the CDR3 is 13 residues. In DNA form, the CDR3 reads TGTGCCAGCAGCTTAGCCCTGAACACTGAAGCTTTCTTT. Encoded protein: CASSLALNTEAFF.

Ten or more counts support this clonotype. This chain joins TRBV24-1 and TRBJ1-5, with D unresolved. V was clipped by 4 bases and J by 0 bases, with 6 bases between them. This CDR3 region has 14 residues. CDR1 and CDR2 (germline): KGHDR, SFDVKD. The CDR3 reads CATSDSPSNQPQHF. The CDR3, as DNA: TGTGCCACCAGTGACAGTCCTAGCAATCAGCCCCAGCATTTT.

This clonotype was picked up a small number of times. The chain couples TRBV15 to TRBJ1-2; weak D call: TRBD1 (5 bases). Between the trimmed V and J ends, which lost 1 base and 4 bases, there was a span of 13 bases. Germline CDR1 and CDR2: LNHNV and YYDKDF (reference sequence). The CDR3 is made up of 15 amino acids. CDR3 loop: CATSRVQTDLYGYTF. The CDR3 DNA reads as TGTGCCACCAGCAGAGTTCAGACAGATCTCTATGGCTACACCTTC. The full variable domain, rest sourced from reference TRBV15 and TRBJ1-2, is DAMVIQNPRYQVTQFGKPVTLSCSQTLNHNVMYWYQQKSSQAPKLLFHYYDKDFNNEADTPDNFQSRRPNTSFCFLDIRSPGLGDTAMYLCATSRVQTDLYGYTFGSGTRLTVV.

The chain is built from TRBV7-8 and TRBJ1-6; 8 bases are a match to TRBD1. From germline, CDR1 is SGHVS and CDR2 FQNEAQ. The trim removed 5 bases at V and 9 bases at J, leaving 6 bases unmatched. The CDR3 has 14 amino acids. The CDR3 DNA reads TGTGCCAGCAGCCTTGACAGGGGAAGTTCACCCCTCCACTTT. Translating it yields CASSLDRGSSPLHF.

CDR3 DNA: TGCAGTGCTAACGGACAGAGCAATCAGCCCCAGCATTTT. This translates into CSANGQSNQPQHF. This chain links TRBV20-1 with TRBJ1-5; TRBD1 is a possible D gene (6 bases). The germline V and J ends were trimmed by 4 bases and 1 base, with 8 bases remaining between them. From germline, CDR1 is DFQATT and CDR2 SNEGSKA (reference sequence). The CDR3 runs 13 residues.

V usage is TRBV15 and J usage is TRBJ2-1, with D maybe TRBD2 (6 bases). Germline V lookup: CDR1 LNHNV, CDR2 YYDKDF (reference sequence). The CDR3 is made up of 16 amino acids. The V end was cut by 0 bases, the J end by 5 bases, with 14 bases between. DNA for the CDR3: TGTGCCACCAGCAGAGATTTCCGGGAGACTCACAATGAGCAGTTCTTC. Translating it yields CATSRDFRETHNEQFF.

Only a few counts were recorded for this clonotype. The chain carries TRBV4-3 and TRBJ1-1; D is unclear. V was cut by 4 bases and J by 1 base, with 10 bases left in between. The germline CDR1 and CDR2 sequences are LGHNA and YSLEER. CDR3 length: 14 residues. CDR3 nucleotides: TGCGCCAGCAGCCTGGAGCTGGGGAACACTGAAGCTTTCTTT. It yields the protein CASSLELGNTEAFF.

This clonotype was recorded many times. The chain has TRBV9 and TRBJ2-1; D tentatively fits TRBD1 or TRBD2 (5 bases each). The germline V gene has CDR1 SGDLS and CDR2 YYNGEE. This CDR3 comprises 14 residues. Trimming took off 4 bases at V and 0 bases at J, with 8 bases between the two ends. CDR3 residues: CASSPGTSYNEQFF. The CDR3, as DNA: TGTGCCAGCAGCCCAGGGACCTCCTACAATGAGCAGTTCTTC.

This clonotype showed up just a few times. The chain couples TRBV6-2 or TRBV6-3 to TRBJ2-1; 8 positions match TRBD2. Losses at the gene ends were 7 bases for V and 2 bases for J; bases not matched to a gene: 1. Per germline, CDR1 MNHEY and CDR2 SVGEGT. The CDR3 is 13 amino acids. CDR3 loop: CASKGLAYNEQFF. DNA of the CDR3: TGTGCCAGCAAGGGACTAGCCTACAATGAGCAGTTCTTC.

The chain has TRBV13 and TRBJ1-1; D is perhaps TRBD1 (6 bases). CDR3 length equals 14 residues. V was clipped by 1 base and J by 2 bases, with 8 bases between them. The germline CDR1 and CDR2 sequences are PRHDT and FYEKMQ (reference sequence). The DNA of the CDR3 is TGTGCCAGCAGCTTAGAAGGGGGAAACACTGAAGCTTTCTTT. It specifies CASSLEGGNTEAFF.

J is TRBJ2-7 and V is TRBV4-3; D not certain. The germline V gene encodes CDR1 LGHNA and CDR2 YSLEER. The CDR3 consists of 15 residues. The V and J ends lost 3 bases and 3 bases respectively, with 15 bases between them. Here the CDR3 reads CASSHSSGILYEQYF. CDR3 nucleotides: TGCGCCAGCAGCCACTCTTCCGGCATACTCTACGAGCAGTACTTC.

The V and J genes are TRBV27 and TRBJ1-2, with D perhaps matching TRBD1 (6 bases). Germline V gene sequence: CDR1 MNHEY, CDR2 SMNVEV (reference sequence). V shed 6 bases and J shed 6 bases, with 11 bases lying between them. The CDR3 is 12 residues long. The CDR3 DNA follows: TGTGCCAGCAGGGTACAGGGTAATGGCTACACCTTC. It encodes CASRVQGNGYTF.

The sample holds many counts of this clonotype. V is TRBV29-1 and J is TRBJ2-1, with D hard to call. Germline CDR1 and CDR2: SQVTM and ANQGSEA. The V and J ends lost 0 bases and 4 bases respectively, with 13 bases between them. The CDR3 loop spans 15 amino acids. As DNA, the CDR3 is TGCAGCGTTGAAGATCGGCCGGAGTCGTACAATGAGCAGTTCTTC. Amino acid sequence: CSVEDRPESYNEQFF.

This clonotype was counted many times. The gene calls are TRBV15 and TRBJ2-1, with TRBD2 identical over 7 bases. Trimming took 1 base from V and 5 from J; bases not matched to a gene: 11. Germline CDR1 reads LNHNV; CDR2 reads YYDKDF (reference sequence). CDR3 size: 17 residues. This chain's CDR3 is CATSRGAGASPNNEQFF. The DNA of the CDR3 is TGTGCCACCAGCAGAGGTGCGGGAGCCTCCCCTAACAATGAGCAGTTCTTC.

This clonotype occurred a few times. Here the CDR3 DNA reads TGTGCCAGCAGCGCGGGACTTTTAACCTACGAGCAGTACTTC. Protein sequence: CASSAGLLTYEQYF. The rearrangement uses TRBV27 and TRBJ2-7, with D maybe TRBD2 (6 bases). Trimming stripped 6 bases from V and 2 bases from J, with 14 bases between. The CDR3 is made up of 14 amino acids. The germline gives CDR1 MNHEY, CDR2 SMNVEV (reference sequence).

The gene calls are TRBV6-2 or TRBV6-3 and TRBJ1-2; D gene unclear. CDR3 length: 13 residues. Germline V lookup: CDR1 MNHEY, CDR2 SVGEGT. Deletions cut 7 bases from V and 2 bases from J, with 11 bases between. CDR3 sequence reads: CASIKGYNYGYTF. The CDR3 DNA is TGTGCCAGCATCAAAGGGTACAACTATGGCTACACCTTC.

Ten or more counts support this clonotype. V usage is TRBV29-1 and J usage is TRBJ2-1, with TRBD2 identical over 9 bases. V was clipped by 0 bases and J by 5 bases; unmatched bases: 5. Per germline, CDR1 SQVTM and CDR2 ANQGSEA. CDR3 length: 15 residues. The CDR3 spells CSVEDRSGSDNEQFF. In DNA form, the CDR3 reads TGCAGCGTTGAAGATCGTAGCGGGAGCGACAATGAGCAGTTCTTC.

This clonotype was picked up many times. Relative to the germline gene, one junction end is altered; a read error may explain this. J is TRBJ1-1 and V is TRBV7-9; D gene uncertain. This CDR3 has 12 amino acids. The V gene's germline CDR1 is SEHNR and CDR2 FQNEAQ (reference sequence). The CDR3 region has the DNA TGTGCCAGCAGTTTAGTGAACACTGAAGCTTTCTTT. This gives the protein CASSLVNTEAFF.

This chain links TRBV14 with TRBJ2-5, with 8 bases aligning to TRBD1. The CDR3 totals 15 residues. Germline V gives CDR1 SGHDN, CDR2 FVKESK. The V gene end was trimmed by 2 bases and the J gene end by 5 bases; junction bases not matched to a gene: 7. For the CDR3, the DNA is TGTGCCAGCAGCCAACAGGGGGCGCCGATCGAGACCCAGTACTTC. Translating it yields CASSQQGAPIETQYF.

This clonotype has more than one count but fewer than ten. The genes are TRBV27 and TRBJ2-3; possible D gene TRBD2, 6 bases. The germline gives CDR1 MNHEY, CDR2 SMNVEV (reference sequence). V was trimmed by 0 bases and J by 1 base, leaving 11 bases between them. This CDR3 region has 16 residues. The CDR3 DNA is TGTGCCAGCAGTTTATCGGGGCGGGGTGGCACAGATACGCAGTATTTT. It is translated as CASSLSGRGGTDTQYF.

The V and J genes are TRBV7-3 and TRBJ1-1; no firm D call. CDR3 length equals 13 residues. V was shortened by 4 bases and J by 11 bases, with 17 bases between the two germline ends. CDR1 SGHTA and CDR2 FQGTGA come from the germline V gene. The CDR3 nucleotides read TGTGCCAGCAGCTCCAATGCGGGAGCTAACGCTTTCTTT. Its translation: CASSSNAGANAFF.

This rearrangement joins TRBV6-1 to TRBJ2-7, with 13 nucleotides matching TRBD2. Germline assignment: CDR1 MNHNS and CDR2 SASEGT. Losses at the gene ends were 8 bases for V and 2 bases for J; bases not matched to a gene: 15. The CDR3 has 18 residues. The CDR3 DNA is TGTGCCAGCGCGGACCGCCAGGGACTAGCGGGACCCCCCTACGAGCAGTACTTC. Translation: CASADRQGLAGPPYEQYF.

This clonotype has a handful of counts. The chain links TRBV29-1 to TRBJ1-2, with TRBD1 matching 8 bases. J gave up 8 bases and V 1 base, and 18 bases lay outside the gene matches. Germline V gives CDR1 SQVTM, CDR2 ANQGSEA. This CDR3 has 17 residues. CDR3: CSVEGDIPGQVVWGYTF. In DNA form, the CDR3 reads TGCAGCGTTGAAGGGGACATACCGGGACAGGTGGTGTGGGGCTACACCTTC.